This T cell receptor beta chain is from a study of blood T cell repertoires in COVID-19. Whole-study context: The study drew acute and convalescent COVID-19 samples from the United States, Italy and Spain. Nucleic acid was either cDNA or gDNA, and it came from T cells, B-cell-depleted T cells, or PBMCs.

Those who participated ranged in age from roughly 18 to 90 years and resided in around 22 US areas. Cohorts were assigned according to the clinical history that participants reported. Here immunoSEQ multiplex PCR was the method, and the copy in TCRdb shows in-frame clones only, minus some. The sample has under 150,000 clones; roughly 90% are singletons. Sequenced sample: PBMCs or T cells enriched from blood (not recorded which). The sequence was collected from a woman aged 45-59 years who had recovered from COVID-19.

CDR3 sequence (DNA): TGCGCCAGCAGCCAGTTGGCACCTTCACCCCTCCACTTT. As protein: CASSQLAPSPLHF. The V call is TRBV4-1, the J call TRBJ1-6; D unclear. V was trimmed by 3 bases and J by 9 bases, leaving 9 bases between them. The CDR3 sequence is 13 residues long. Germline CDR1 and CDR2: MGHRA and YSYEKL.